These 2 T cell receptor beta chains were sequenced from one sample in a study of early T cells in non-severe SARS-CoV-2 infection. One entry per CDR3 protein results from TCRdb running MiXCR on the 5' RACE reads. The sample has tens of thousands of distinct CDR3 sequences, around 12% seen once. Material: whole blood, obtained at baseline. The source of these receptors is an adult who was a healthcare worker with PCR-confirmed SARS-CoV-2 infection or an uninfected control (not recorded which). The donor label of this sample is uncertain.

Ten or more counts support this clonotype. The chain employs TRBV12-3 or TRBV12-4 and TRBJ2-1; D not certain. Trimming took 7 bases from V and 3 from J, leaving 10 bases between them. The CDR3 is 13 residues long. In nucleotides, the CDR3 is TGTGCCAGCACCGTACCCAACTACAATGAGCAGTTCTTC. Translated: CASTVPNYNEQFF.

In its sample, this clonotype was seen a few times. The chain carries TRBV21-1 and TRBJ2-3; whether TRBD2, the table's D call, matches the DNA was not checked. TRBV21-1 is annotated as a pseudogene. The CDR3 totals 15 residues. The CDR3 region has the DNA TGTGCCAGCGGGGGAAGCGGGGAAATCACAGATACGCAGTATTTT. It yields the protein CASGGSGEITDTQYF.